This T cell receptor (beta chain) stems from a study of identical twins. Regarding the study as a whole: Insertion counts were lower in abundant cord blood beta clonotypes, a trend that memory repertoires did not show. For monozygotic twins, models underestimated out-of-frame TCR alpha sharing.

A universal primer site arose from template switching, and cDNA bore unique molecular identifiers. From the 5' RACE reads, TCRdb called clonotypes with MiXCR, one entry per CDR3 protein. Of some 900,000 distinct CDR3 sequences listed, around 12% are singletons. V gave up 0 bases and J gave up 9 bases, with 27 bases separating them. The CDR3 extends over 18 amino acids. Germline V gene lookup returns CDR1 WSHSY and CDR2 SAAADI. With regard to this clonotype: Its target is unknown.

The same sample was also used in a study of yellow fever vaccine responses in identical twins.

The sequence derives from a woman aged 18-29 years in good health. Sample: PBMCs. The chain joins TRBV10-2 to TRBJ2-7, with a tentative D call TRBD2 (7 bases). CDR3 bases: TGCGCCAGCAGTGAGTCGAGGCGGGGGCTCCTACCTGAGGATTGGCAGTACGTC. Its translation: CASSESRRGLLPEDWQYV.